This T cell receptor beta chain was identified in a study of cytomegalovirus exposure and HLA in healthy donors (dated by TCRdb to 2017 to 2019). In the study overall: According to a later analysis, the approximately 120 validation repertoires were produced on the same platform as the roughly 700 repertoires of the first cohort. The study aimed to test whether signatures of past pathogen exposure could be identified by cataloging public T cell receptors. Along with the roughly 670-subject first cohort, a separate validation cohort of roughly 110 different subjects was used. To predict cytomegalovirus infection status, the study brought together high-throughput TCR immunosequencing, statistical association of individual TCRs with disease status, and machine learning.

Donors formed part of the validation cohort, which comprised 120 subjects and was distinct from the first cohort of 666 subjects. Here is what the overall study found, with its caveats: The validation cohort had no HLA typing available for a later analysis, so co-occurrence within that cohort was assessed over all 120 or so repertoires. A total of some 180 TCR beta chains were listed by the study as associated with cytomegalovirus. The authors suggested that the approach could potentially be extended to other disease states and immunological phenotypes. Cytomegalovirus status was reported to be diagnosed by the classifier with high specificity and sensitivity in both the original and validation cohorts. Most TCR sequences were seen in very few donors, while some public TCRs were found in many individuals. Three of the identified cytomegalovirus-associated TCR beta chains were confirmed in vitro to be specific for cytomegalovirus antigens. Of the cluster scores, around 95% were above 0 in a later analysis, which found that TCRs clustered in the first cohort also tended to co-occur in the roughly 130 validation repertoires.

V loses 6 bases at its end and J loses 6 bases; junction bases beyond the gene matches: 11. From its cysteine to its phenylalanine, the CDR3 spans 18 amino acids. Only the CDR3 DNA is retained, 54 bases long and in frame from the first base. For CDR1 and CDR2, the germline V gene lists SNHLY and FYNNEI. Receptors were amplified or captured by the immunoSEQ multiplex PCR assay. The source study handled its data this way. A statistical classification framework was developed to diagnose cytomegalovirus status using the catalog of TCR beta chain sequences. TCRdb holds this immuneACCESS table with in-frame rearrangements only. Some clones are missing; in checked studies, unresolved V genes explain under half, and the rest has no known cause. That table gives V, J and clone size, and the DNA gave D and trimming. The sample contains 100,000 to 150,000 clones, 89% of them found a single time. The ten largest clones capture 1.5% to 2.5% of the sample.

A word on this clone: The antigen this receptor binds is unknown. No much larger clonotype is one base removed from it; base qualities were not supplied.

The TCR sequence derives from a woman between 18 and 29 years old in good health and CMV-seronegative. Sequenced material: PBMCs. The sequence is built from TRBV2 and TRBJ2-1, with 16 junctional bases fitting TRBD2. This receptor carries the CDR3 CASSATGTSGRALNEQFF. The sequenced DNA: TGTGCCAGCAGCGCAACCGGGACTAGCGGGAGGGCCCTCAATGAGCAGTTCTTC.